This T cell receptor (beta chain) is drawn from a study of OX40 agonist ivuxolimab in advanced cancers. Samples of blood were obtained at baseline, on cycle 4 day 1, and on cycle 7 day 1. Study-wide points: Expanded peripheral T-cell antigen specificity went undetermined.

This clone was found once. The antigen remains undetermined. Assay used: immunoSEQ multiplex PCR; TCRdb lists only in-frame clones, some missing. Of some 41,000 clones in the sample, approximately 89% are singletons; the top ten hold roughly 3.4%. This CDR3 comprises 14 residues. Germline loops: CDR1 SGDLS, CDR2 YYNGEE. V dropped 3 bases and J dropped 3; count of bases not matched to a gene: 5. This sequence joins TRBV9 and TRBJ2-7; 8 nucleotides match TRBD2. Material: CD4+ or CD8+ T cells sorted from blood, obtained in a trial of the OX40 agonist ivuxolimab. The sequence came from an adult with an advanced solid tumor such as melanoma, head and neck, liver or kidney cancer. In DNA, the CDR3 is TGTGCCAGCAGCGCCTCACTAGCGGACTACGAGCAGTACTTC. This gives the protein CASSASLADYEQYF. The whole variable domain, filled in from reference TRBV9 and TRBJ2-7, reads DSGVTQTPKHLITATGQRVTLRCSPRSGDLSVYWYQQSLDQGLQFLIQYYNGEERAKGNILERFSAQQFPDLHSELNLSSLELGDSALYFCASSASLADYEQYFGPGTRLTVT.